Presented here are 26 T cell receptor beta chains from one specimen sequenced in a study of T-cell memory formation after mild COVID-19. TCRdb re-analysed the 5' RACE reads in MiXCR, keeping a single row per CDR3 protein. The table records a few hundred thousand distinct CDR3 sequences, around 17% of them present only once. Sequencing input: PBMCs or a T cell subset sorted from them (not recorded which). The source of these receptors is a man between 18 and 29 years old who had mild COVID-19 (a few samples of this study predate the infection). Cell type and time point are not known.

This clonotype was counted many times. V usage is TRBV5-5 and J usage is TRBJ2-7; D remains unclear. CDR3 length: 15 amino acids. The V and J ends lost 0 bases and 3 bases respectively, with 13 bases between them. CDR1 is SGHKS and CDR2 is YYEKEE in the germline V gene (reference sequence). CDR3 sequence (DNA): TGTGCCAGCAGCTTGGCCTACTCTCCGGACTACGAGCAGTACTTC. Translating gives CASSLAYSPDYEQYF.

The chain recombines TRBV6-6 with TRBJ2-5; TRBD1 might be the D (5 bases). The CDR3 consists of 14 residues. Trimming stripped 6 bases from V and 0 bases from J, with 11 bases between. Germline V gene lookup returns CDR1 MNHNY and CDR2 SVGAGI (reference sequence). The chain's CDR3 is CASRITGNQETQYF. The DNA of the CDR3 is TGTGCCAGCAGAATAACAGGCAACCAAGAGACCCAGTACTTC.

The chain combines TRBV11-2 with TRBJ2-5; D gene ambiguous. Germline CDR1 and CDR2: SGHAT and FQNNGV. V was shortened by 6 bases and J by 12 bases, with 5 bases between the two germline ends. This CDR3 is 8 amino acids long. The CDR3 protein is CASRGKYF. For the CDR3, the DNA is TGTGCCAGCAGGGGAAAGTACTTC.

The genes are TRBV27 and TRBJ1-6; D is uncertain. CDR1 and CDR2 (germline): MNHEY, SMNVEV (reference sequence). This CDR3 comprises 15 residues. V shed 5 bases and J shed 10 bases, with 18 bases lying between them. CDR3 DNA: TGTGCCAGCAGTACTCTCCGGGCCCCGGGGTCACCCCTCCACTTT. This codes for CASSTLRAPGSPLHF.

This clonotype was counted a few times. V gene TRBV7-2 combines with J gene TRBJ1-6, with D possibly TRBD1 on 5 matching bases. The CDR3 is 18 amino acids. CDR1 and CDR2 (germline): SGHTA, FQGNSA. The V gene lost 1 base and the J gene lost 4 bases, with 17 bases spanning the gap. CDR3 loop: CASSLEPAGTYYNSPLHF. The CDR3 coding sequence is TGTGCCAGCAGCTTAGAGCCCGCCGGGACCTATTATAATTCACCCCTCCACTTT.

In its sample, this clonotype was seen a few times. This rearrangement joins TRBV7-2 to TRBJ2-5; TRBD2 agrees at 8 bases. The V gene end was trimmed by 2 bases and the J gene end by 4 bases; junction bases not matched to a gene: 6. The CDR3 consists of 15 residues. Germline-derived CDR1 and CDR2 are SGHTA and FQGNSA. In nucleotides, the CDR3 is TGTGCCAGCAGCTTATACGGGGGGGCCGGAGAGACCCAGTACTTC. Residues: CASSLYGGAGETQYF.

This clonotype has a handful of counts. The gene calls are TRBV12-3 or TRBV12-4 and TRBJ1-2; a possible D gene is TRBD1 (6 bases). V lost 3 bases and J lost 8, with 16 bases in between. The CDR3 loop spans 14 amino acids. CDR3 bases: TGTGCCAGCAGTTTGGGGGGGCCCGCGGAGGGCTACACCTTC. This translates into CASSLGGPAEGYTF.

The V gene is TRBV6-2 or TRBV6-3, the J gene TRBJ2-3, with TRBD2 as a possible D gene (6 bases). Trimming removed 6 bases at V and 3 bases at J, with 13 bases between. The germline V gene encodes CDR1 MNHEY and CDR2 SVGEGT. This CDR3 is built from 14 residues. The CDR3 is CASRRLVATDTQYF. The CDR3 coding sequence is TGTGCCAGCAGACGACTAGTCGCTACAGATACGCAGTATTTT.

This sequence joins TRBV3-1 and TRBJ1-5; no clear D. This CDR3 comprises 15 residues. V lost 6 bases and J 1 base, leaving 13 bases between the germline ends. Germline CDR1 and CDR2: LGHDT and YNNKEL (reference sequence). The CDR3 reads CASRGGRRSNQPQHF. In DNA form, the CDR3 reads TGTGCCAGCAGAGGCGGCCGGAGAAGCAATCAGCCCCAGCATTTT.

This clonotype turned up a few times. The CDR3 DNA reads TGTGCCAGCAGTCACAGTAGCGAGGGTGAGCAGTTCTTC. Its translation: CASSHSSEGEQFF. V is TRBV12-3 or TRBV12-4 and J is TRBJ2-1; D is perhaps TRBD2 (5 bases). CDR3 length equals 13 residues. V gave up 5 bases and J gave up 9 bases, with 14 bases separating them.

The V and J genes are TRBV7-2 and TRBJ2-1; D remains ambiguous. CDR3 size: 14 residues. The V gene's germline CDR1 is SGHTA and CDR2 FQGNSA. V gave up 1 base and J gave up 6 bases, with 10 bases separating them. Written as DNA, the CDR3 is TGTGCCAGCAGCTTAGGGGGTCAGATCAATGAGCAGTTCTTC. Amino acids: CASSLGGQINEQFF. Full variable domain (rest looked up from reference TRBV7-2 and TRBJ2-1): GAGVSQSPSNKVTEKGKDVELRCDPISGHTALYWYRQSLGQGLEFLIYFQGNSAPDKSGLPSDRFSAERTGGSVSTLTIQRTQQEDSAVYLCASSLGGQINEQFFGPGTRLTVL.

This clonotype was counted at least ten times. The chain links TRBV7-3 to TRBJ2-1; TRBD2 matches at 11 bases. V lost 4 bases, J lost 9 bases, and 8 bases stayed unmatched. This CDR3 is built from 15 residues. The germline gives CDR1 SGHTA, CDR2 FQGTGA. CDR3: CASSSLAGGPAEQFF. CDR3 coding DNA: TGTGCCAGCAGCTCTTTAGCGGGGGGGCCCGCTGAGCAGTTCTTC.

This clonotype was found a few times. Its ends do not fully match the called genes, so a read error is possible. J is TRBJ2-4 and V is TRBV6-2 or TRBV6-3; D is undetermined. The CDR3 covers 10 residues. Germline assignment: CDR1 MNHEY and CDR2 SVGEGT. The CDR3 DNA sequence: TGTGCCAGCAGTTACAATCGAACCCCTTTC. Protein product: CASSYNRTPF.

The V call is TRBV11-1, the J call TRBJ2-5, with TRBD2 matching 9 bases. V trimming: 5 bases; J trimming: 2 bases; junction bases outside the gene matches: 15. The germline V gene encodes CDR1 SGHAT and CDR2 FQDESV (reference sequence). This CDR3 region has 18 residues. In nucleotides, the CDR3 is TGTGCCAGCAGCCTCAACGTGAATCTAGCGGGGCGGCAAGAGACCCAGTACTTC. It encodes CASSLNVNLAGRQETQYF. The variable domain in full, with the rest retrieved from reference TRBV11-1 and TRBJ2-5, is EAEVAQSPRYKITEKSQAVAFWCDPISGHATLYWYRQILGQGPELLVQFQDESVVDDSQLPKDRFSAERLKGVDSTLKIQPAELGDSAMYLCASSLNVNLAGRQETQYFGPGTRLLVL.

This clonotype came up a few times. The chain employs TRBV6-5 and TRBJ1-1; 10 nucleotides match TRBD1. The CDR3 runs 14 residues. Losses at the gene ends were 6 bases for V and 6 bases for J; bases not matched to a gene: 7. CDR1 and CDR2 (germline): MNHEY, SVGAGI. CDR3 amino acids: CASSLDRGPSEAFF. The CDR3 DNA reads as TGTGCCAGCAGCCTCGACAGGGGGCCCTCTGAAGCTTTCTTT.

This clonotype was detected many times. The V gene is TRBV5-1, the J gene TRBJ1-1; a possible D gene is TRBD1 (6 bases). In germline, CDR1 is SGHRS, CDR2 YFSETQ. Trimming pared 4 bases from V and 2 bases from J, leaving 9 bases between. This CDR3 has 13 amino acids. The CDR3 is CASSAGANTEAFF. The CDR3 nucleotides are TGCGCCAGCAGCGCGGGGGCAAACACTGAAGCTTTCTTT.

This clonotype was seen a few times. The chain combines TRBV10-1 with TRBJ2-7, with a weak D call TRBD2 (6 bases). The ends were cut back, 0 bases at V and 12 bases at J, with 24 bases in the middle. This CDR3 comprises 16 residues. Germline V gene lookup returns CDR1 WNHNN and CDR2 SYGVQD (reference sequence). The CDR3 here is CASSESIGGTPIRRYF. The DNA for the CDR3 is TGCGCCAGCAGTGAGTCGATTGGGGGGACCCCTATTCGGCGGTACTTC.

This clonotype was detected ten times or more. The J gene is TRBJ2-2, the V gene TRBV5-6, with TRBD2 matching 12 bases. This CDR3 contains 18 residues. In germline, CDR1 is SGHDT, CDR2 YYEEEE. V was clipped by 0 bases and J by 5 bases; unmatched bases: 8. CDR3 in amino acids: CASSLVTSGGRGTGELFF. The CDR3 DNA reads TGTGCCAGCAGCTTGGTGACTAGCGGGGGCCGGGGTACCGGGGAGCTGTTTTTT.

This clonotype was counted between two and nine times. The chain combines TRBV7-2 with TRBJ2-4, with TRBD2 identical over 9 bases. V shed 1 base, J shed 8 bases, and the junction held 6 bases outside the gene matches. Germline V gives CDR1 SGHTA, CDR2 FQGNSA. The CDR3 sequence is 15 residues long. For the CDR3, the DNA is TGTGCCAGCAGCTTAGAGGATAGCGGGGGTCACATTCAGTACTTC. This encodes CASSLEDSGGHIQYF.

This clonotype was detected many times. The chain combines TRBV5-1 with TRBJ2-1; tentatively, D is TRBD1 or TRBD2 (6 bases each). V lost 4 bases and J lost 6, with 14 bases in between. The CDR3 has 14 amino acids. Per germline, CDR1 SGHRS and CDR2 YFSETQ. CDR3 sequence reads: CASSLRGGVNEQFF. CDR3 bases: TGCGCCAGCAGCCTCAGGGGCGGGGTCAATGAGCAGTTCTTC.

There are a few counts of this clonotype. CDR3 residues: CSVDTNQETQYF. CDR3 sequence (DNA): TGCAGCGTTGATACAAACCAAGAGACCCAGTACTTC. The rearrangement joins TRBV29-1 to TRBJ2-5, with D hard to call. Between the trimmed V and J ends, which lost 3 bases and 0 bases, there was a span of 5 bases. Germline values: CDR1 SQVTM, CDR2 ANQGSEA. This CDR3 is built from 12 residues.

V gene TRBV11-2 combines with J gene TRBJ2-5, with 9 bases identical to TRBD1. Germline CDR1 and CDR2: SGHAT and FQNNGV. The CDR3 runs 16 residues. Trimming removed 5 bases from V and 3 bases from J; junction bases left unmatched: 10. CDR3 bases: TGTGCCAGCAGCCCTTTCGGACAGGGGAGGGAAGAGACCCAGTACTTC. Its protein is CASSPFGQGREETQYF. Supplemented by reference TRBV11-2 and TRBJ2-5, the full variable domain reads EAGVAQSPRYKIIEKRQSVAFWCNPISGHATLYWYQQILGQGPKLLIQFQNNGVVDDSQLPKDRFSAERLKGVDSTLKIQPAKLEDSAVYLCASSPFGQGREETQYFGPGTRLLVL.

This clonotype was seen more than once but under ten times. This chain connects TRBV20-1 to TRBJ2-3; D might be TRBD2 (7 bases). V was pared by 6 bases and J by 2 bases, with 12 bases between. This CDR3 is built from 13 residues. Germline V CDR1 and CDR2: DFQATT, SNEGSKA (reference sequence). The chain's CDR3 is CSAPRGATDTQYF. The DNA for the CDR3 is TGCAGTGCCCCACGGGGGGCCACAGATACGCAGTATTTT.

The rearrangement links TRBV5-1 to TRBJ1-6, with TRBD1 matching 7 bases. Trimming cost V 4 bases and J 6 bases; bases outside gene matches: 10. CDR1 and CDR2 (germline): SGHRS, YFSETQ. CDR3 size: 16 residues. The CDR3 sequence: CASSRWTRDSNSPLHF. In DNA, the CDR3 is TGCGCCAGCAGCCGTTGGACTAGGGACAGTAATTCACCCCTCCACTTT. The full variable domain, its missing parts supplied by reference TRBV5-1 and TRBJ1-6, is KAGVTQTPRYLIKTRGQQVTLSCSPISGHRSVSWYQQTPGQGLQFLFEYFSETQRNKGNFPGRFSGRQFSNSRSEMNVSTLELGDSALYLCASSRWTRDSNSPLHFGNGTRLTVT.

This clonotype was detected a few times. The CDR3 bases are TGCGCCAGCAGCCCCAATGGACCCCCTGAAGCTTTCTTT. Protein product: CASSPNGPPEAFF. This chain connects TRBV4-1 to TRBJ1-1; D not resolved. The V end was cut by 4 bases, the J end by 6 bases, with 12 bases between. Looked up from germline, CDR1 is MGHRA and CDR2 is YSYEKL. This CDR3 spans 13 amino acids.

This clonotype was seen only a few times. This chain connects TRBV5-6 to TRBJ2-5; D is perhaps TRBD1 (5 bases). From germline, CDR1 is SGHDT and CDR2 YYEEEE. The CDR3 spans 13 residues. Trimming took off 3 bases at V and 2 bases at J, with 8 bases between the two ends. The CDR3 DNA reads TGTGCCAGCAGCTCAGGACATCAAGAGACCCAGTACTTC. Translation: CASSSGHQETQYF.